This T cell receptor beta chain is drawn from a study of early stage breast cancer tumors. Germline V lookup: CDR1 KGHSH, CDR2 LQKENI. Trimming removed 1 base from V and 3 bases from J; junction bases left unmatched: 2. The CDR3 runs to 15 residues. Clones were sequenced by immunoSEQ multiplex PCR, and TCRdb holds only the in-frame ones, with some missing. The sample holds under 45,000 clones; 70% to 80% are singletons and the top ten take around 6.7%. This sequence joins TRBV18 and TRBJ2-1, with 8 bases identical to TRBD2. Material for sequencing was blood. The clonotype was recovered from a person aged 50-59 years with breast cancer. The CDR3 coding sequence is TGTGCCAGCTCACCACGGCGGGAGGTCTACAATGAGCAGTTCTTC. Translating it yields CASSPRREVYNEQFF. The entire variable domain, with the rest obtained from reference TRBV18 and TRBJ2-1, is as follows: NAGVMQNPRHLVRRRGQEARLRCSPMKGHSHVYWYRQLPEEGLKFMVYLQKENIIDESGMPKERFSAEFPKEGPSILRIQQVVRGDSAAYFCASSPRREVYNEQFFGPGTRLTVL.